The 21 T cell receptor beta chains below all came from one sample that was sequenced in a study of cytomegalovirus exposure and HLA in healthy donors listed by TCRdb under 2017. The receptor library was made with the immunoSEQ multiplex PCR assay. For the multiplex PCR, a mixture combining 60 forward primers for TCR Vbeta segments and 13 reverse primers for TCR Jbeta segments was used. TCRdb retrieved this table from immuneACCESS and kept in-frame rearrangements only. Not all clones are present; in checked studies, unresolved V genes account for under half, and no reason is known for the remainder. The sample profile shows tens of thousands of clones; roughly 65% of them were found once. The ten largest make up roughly 2.1% of the sample. Source material: PBMCs. The source is a woman in her 30s in good health and CMV-seronegative.

The rearrangement links TRBV7-9 to TRBJ1-1; no definite D call. The CDR3 contains 12 residues. The germline V gene has CDR1 SEHNR and CDR2 FQNEAQ (reference sequence). V lost 5 bases and J lost 2, with 6 bases in between. The CDR3 protein is CASSDTNTEAFF. CDR3 DNA sequence: TGTGCCAGCAGCGACACAAACACTGAAGCTTTCTTT.

V gene TRBV9 combines with J gene TRBJ1-3; D gene unclear. Germline-derived CDR1 and CDR2 are SGDLS and YYNGEE. Trimming pared 3 bases from V and 0 bases from J, leaving 10 bases between. The length of the CDR3 is 15 residues. CDR3 region: CASSAKASSGNTIYF. The CDR3 DNA follows: TGTGCCAGCAGCGCGAAAGCCTCCTCTGGAAACACCATATATTTT.

There are a few counts of this clone. The chain links TRBV7-3 to TRBJ2-5; possibly TRBD2 for D (7 bases). Per the germline V gene, CDR1 is SGHTA and CDR2 is FQGTGA. With 2 bases removed from V and 5 bases from J, the gap between germline ends came to 15 bases. The CDR3 length is 15 residues. The CDR3 protein is CASSLLGGPEETQYF. In DNA, the CDR3 is TGTGCCAGCAGCTTATTGGGGGGGCCGGAGGAGACCCAGTACTTC.

The sample holds one count of this clone. Given a much more abundant clone one base away, this may be a read error. The chain couples TRBV4-2 to TRBJ2-7; 7 bases map to TRBD1. The V and J ends lost 4 bases and 7 bases, in that order; junction bases with no gene match: 10. CDR3 length: 14 residues. The germline V gene has CDR1 LGHNA and CDR2 YNFKEQ. The chain's CDR3 is CASSPWQGVGEQYF. The CDR3 DNA reads TGTGCCAGCAGCCCCTGGCAGGGGGTGGGGGAGCAGTACTTC.

The V and J genes are TRBV19 and TRBJ2-2, with 10 nucleotides matching TRBD2. The CDR3 spans 15 residues. Germline CDR1 LNHDA, CDR2 SQIVND (reference sequence). V lost 3 bases, J lost 4 bases, and 2 bases stayed unmatched. CDR3 loop: CASSILAGGTGELFF. CDR3 nucleotides: TGTGCCAGTAGTATCTTAGCGGGGGGCACCGGGGAGCTGTTTTTT. Combining the CDR3 with reference TRBV19 and TRBJ2-2 gives the whole variable domain DGGITQSPKYLFRKEGQNVTLSCEQNLNHDAMYWYRQDPGQGLRLIYYSQIVNDFQKGDIAEGYSVSREKKESFPLTVTSAQKNPTAFYLCASSILAGGTGELFFGEGSRLTVL.

The V gene is TRBV5-1, the J gene TRBJ2-4, with TRBD1 identical over 9 bases. Trimming removed 3 bases from V and 8 bases from J; junction bases left unmatched: 12. The CDR3 covers 16 residues. Germline CDR1 SGHRS, CDR2 YFSETQ. The CDR3 DNA sequence: TGCGCCAGCAGCTACAGGGGGCGAAGTCTTGTGGACATTCAGTACTTC. This encodes CASSYRGRSLVDIQYF.

The chain couples TRBV7-2 to TRBJ1-2, with D possibly matching TRBD1 (6 bases). The CDR3 has 14 amino acids. The germline gives CDR1 SGHTA, CDR2 FQGNSA. Trimming removed 5 bases at V and 0 bases at J, with 10 bases between. The CDR3, as DNA: TGTGCCAGCAGCGAACGACAGGCTAACTATGGCTACACCTTC. Its translation: CASSERQANYGYTF.

V gene TRBV6-6 combines with J gene TRBJ1-2; 8 nucleotides match TRBD1. Germline CDR1 MNHNY, CDR2 SVGAGI (reference sequence). Trimming took 5 bases from V and 2 from J; bases not matched to a gene: 4. The CDR3 runs 14 residues. The CDR3 sequence is CASSTRDRNYGYTF. The CDR3 coding sequence is TGTGCCAGCAGTACACGGGACAGGAACTATGGCTACACCTTC.

This chain links TRBV5-1 with TRBJ1-3; 11 nucleotides agree with TRBD1. CDR3 length equals 17 residues. The ends lost 4 bases at V and 2 bases at J; junction bases unmatched: 8. From germline, CDR1 is SGHRS and CDR2 YFSETQ. CDR3 region: CASSRGQGGSAGNTIYF. The DNA for the CDR3 is TGCGCCAGCAGCAGGGGACAGGGGGGATCGGCTGGAAACACCATATATTTT.

The chain carries TRBV18 and TRBJ2-2; D is ambiguous. Trimming removed 4 bases at V and 7 bases at J, with 13 bases between. Germline CDR1 reads KGHSH; CDR2 reads LQKENI. This CDR3 is built from 14 residues. The CDR3 bases are TGTGCCAGCTCACGCGGCGGAACCCTCGGGGAGCTGTTTTTT. Its translation: CASSRGGTLGELFF.

A remark on this clone: The germline gene is not matched at one end of the junction; a read error may be the cause. The chain couples TRBV25-1 to TRBJ1-2, with D maybe TRBD1 (6 bases). CDR1 is MGHDK and CDR2 is SYGVNS in the germline V gene. The CDR3 is 13 residues long. In nucleotides, the CDR3 is TGTGCCGGCAGTGGGGGCCGAGCGCTTGGCTACACCTTC. Its protein is CAGSGGRALGYTF.

The table lists this clone with a few counts. This chain connects TRBV6-6 to TRBJ1-1; TRBD1 matches at 8 bases. The CDR3 spans 14 residues. J was trimmed by 5 bases and V by 7 bases; bases with no gene match: 9. Germline lookup yields CDR1 MNHNY and CDR2 SVGAGI (reference sequence). The CDR3 DNA follows: TGTGCCAGCACCCACCGGACAGGGAGGACTGAAGCTTTCTTT. The encoded protein is CASTHRTGRTEAFF.

Notes on this clone: Its ends do not fully match the called genes, so a read error is possible. The chain carries TRBV15 and TRBJ1-2; 7 nucleotides agree with TRBD1. CDR1 and CDR2 from the germline V gene are LNHNV and YYDKDF (reference sequence). CDR3 length equals 17 residues. CDR3 nucleotide sequence: TGTGCCGCCAGCAGAGATAAAGGGGCAGGGGGTATGAATGGCTACACCTTC. Its translation is CAASRDKGAGGMNGYTF. Together with reference TRBV15 and TRBJ1-2, the CDR3 gives the full variable domain: DAMVIQNPRYQVTQFGKPVTLSCSQTLNHNVMYWYQQKSSQAPKLLFHYYDKDFNNEADTPDNFQSRRPNTSFCFLDIRSPGLGDTAMYLCAASRDKGAGGMNGYTFGSGTRLTVV.

The V call is TRBV2, the J call TRBJ2-2; D ambiguous. Germline values: CDR1 SNHLY, CDR2 FYNNEI. V was pared by 4 bases and J by 8 bases, with 8 bases between. The CDR3 totals 12 residues. In nucleotides, the CDR3 is TGTGCCAGCAGTGGGAGTATGGGGGAGCTGTTTTTT. Its translation: CASSGSMGELFF.

Judged by abundance, this clone is medium-sized. The chain carries TRBV19 and TRBJ1-6, with a tentative D call TRBD1 (6 bases). The CDR3 has 16 amino acids. Germline CDR1 is LNHDA and CDR2 is SQIVND (reference sequence). Deletions cut 3 bases from V and 10 bases from J, with 19 bases between. The chain's CDR3 is CASSITGGRRKSPLHF. DNA of the CDR3: TGTGCCAGTAGTATCACCGGGGGGCGCAGGAAATCACCCCTCCACTTT. The complete variable domain, with remaining parts taken from reference TRBV19 and TRBJ1-6, reads DGGITQSPKYLFRKEGQNVTLSCEQNLNHDAMYWYRQDPGQGLRLIYYSQIVNDFQKGDIAEGYSVSREKKESFPLTVTSAQKNPTAFYLCASSITGGRRKSPLHFGNGTRLTVT.

This rearrangement joins TRBV6-1 to TRBJ2-5; 12 bases line up with TRBD2. V trimming: 4 bases; J trimming: 4 bases; junction bases outside the gene matches: 13. Germline V gene sequence: CDR1 MNHNS, CDR2 SASEGT. This CDR3 is 18 amino acids long. CDR3 region: CASSVEASGGAWAETQYF. The CDR3 DNA reads TGTGCCAGCAGTGTAGAGGCTAGCGGGGGGGCATGGGCAGAGACCCAGTACTTC.

This rearrangement joins TRBV7-9 to TRBJ2-1, with 9 bases aligning to TRBD1. Germline V gene sequence: CDR1 SEHNR, CDR2 FQNEAQ (reference sequence). V was pared by 10 bases and J by 7 bases, with 11 bases of the junction left unmatched. CDR3 size: 14 residues. CDR3 loop: CATPGTGNRNEQFF. The DNA for the CDR3 is TGTGCCACCCCCGGGACAGGGAATAGAAATGAGCAGTTCTTC.

The chain uses TRBV6-1 and TRBJ2-3; D unresolved. V was pared by 7 bases and J by 1 base, with 9 bases between. This CDR3 is built from 13 residues. Looked up from germline, CDR1 is MNHNS and CDR2 is SASEGT. The DNA for the CDR3 is TGTGCCAGCACCCCGGGTGGCACAGATACGCAGTATTTT. Amino acid sequence: CASTPGGTDTQYF.

The gene calls are TRBV7-8 and TRBJ1-4, with D possibly TRBD1 on 5 matching bases. The length of the CDR3 is 16 residues. The germline V gene has CDR1 SGHVS and CDR2 FQNEAQ. Trimming shortened V by 5 bases and J by 4 bases, and 17 bases separated the two germline ends. The CDR3 nucleotides are TGTGCCAGCAGCATGGTTATTGGACAAAATAATGAAAAACTGTTTTTT. Amino acids: CASSMVIGQNNEKLFF. Combining the CDR3 with reference TRBV7-8 and TRBJ1-4 gives the whole variable domain GAGVSQSPRYKVAKRGQDVALRCDPISGHVSLFWYQQALGQGPEFLTYFQNEAQLDKSGLPSDRFFAERPEGSVSTLKIQRTQQEDSAVYLCASSMVIGQNNEKLFFGSGTQLSVL.

The chain carries TRBV6-1 and TRBJ2-6, with unresolved D. The CDR3 contains 14 residues. In germline, CDR1 is MNHNS, CDR2 SASEGT. The V end lost 8 bases, the J end lost 3 bases, and 11 bases lay between the germline ends. The CDR3 protein is CASLNRFGANVLTF. The CDR3 DNA reads as TGTGCCAGCTTGAACCGGTTTGGGGCCAACGTCCTGACTTTC.

The gene calls are TRBV9 and TRBJ2-5; weak D call: TRBD2 (5 bases). V lost 4 bases, J lost 5 bases, and 12 bases lay in between. Germline loops: CDR1 SGDLS, CDR2 YYNGEE. The CDR3 has 13 amino acids. Written as DNA, the CDR3 is TGTGCCAGCAGCCCTACTCCGGGGGAGACCCAGTACTTC. This encodes CASSPTPGETQYF.